This T cell receptor beta chain emerged from a study of blood T cell repertoires in COVID-19. The assay was immunoSEQ multiplex PCR, and TCRdb's table has in-frame clones only and misses some. The data contain 100,000 to 150,000 clones, roughly 90% of them singletons. CDR3 length: 16 amino acids. Per germline, CDR1 SGHAT and CDR2 FQNNGV. The trim removed 3 bases at V and 4 bases at J, leaving 8 bases unmatched. This clone was seen only a few times. The origin of this receptor is a man aged 50-60 years with acute or convalescent COVID-19. J is TRBJ2-1 and V is TRBV11-2; 8 nucleotides align to TRBD2. The sequenced sample consisted of peripheral blood. The CDR3: CASSLPSSGFYNEQFF. The CDR3 coding sequence is TGTGCCAGCAGCTTGCCATCTAGCGGGTTTTACAATGAGCAGTTCTTC. Together with reference TRBV11-2 and TRBJ2-1, the CDR3 gives the full variable domain: EAGVAQSPRYKIIEKRQSVAFWCNPISGHATLYWYQQILGQGPKLLIQFQNNGVVDDSQLPKDRFSAERLKGVDSTLKIQPAKLEDSAVYLCASSLPSSGFYNEQFFGPGTRLTVL.